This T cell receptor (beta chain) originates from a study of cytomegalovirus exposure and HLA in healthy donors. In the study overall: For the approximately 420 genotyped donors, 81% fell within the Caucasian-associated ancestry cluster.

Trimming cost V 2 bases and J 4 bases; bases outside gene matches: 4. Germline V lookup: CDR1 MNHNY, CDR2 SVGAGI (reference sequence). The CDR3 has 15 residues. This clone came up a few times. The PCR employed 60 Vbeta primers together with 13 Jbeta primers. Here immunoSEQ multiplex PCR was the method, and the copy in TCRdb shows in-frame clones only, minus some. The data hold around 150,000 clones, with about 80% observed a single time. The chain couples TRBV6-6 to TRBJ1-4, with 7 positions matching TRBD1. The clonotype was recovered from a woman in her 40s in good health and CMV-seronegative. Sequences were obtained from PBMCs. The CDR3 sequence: CASSYRGQINEKLFF. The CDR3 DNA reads TGTGCCAGCAGTTACAGGGGACAGATTAATGAAAAACTGTTTTTT.